This T cell receptor beta chain was retrieved from a study of T cells after yellow fever vaccination (dated by TCRdb to between 2018 and 2021). Study-level background: The SMART-Seq v4 Ultra Low Input RNA kit was used to prepare libraries from fractions with low cell numbers. Blood was drawn at multiple timepoints before and after primary and secondary immunization, with bulk PBMC replicates and cell subsets isolated. Two healthy male donors, one aged 18 to 29 and one aged 30 to 40 years, made up the cohort. Bulk TCR alpha and beta repertoires were sequenced longitudinally to track T-cell clones before and after primary and booster YFV17D yellow fever vaccination. Study-wide findings and limitations: Because abundant contaminating clonotypes from the bulk population could be contained in FACS-sorted repertoires, computational filtering was required. Compared with the primary T-cell response, the secondary T-cell response was faster but weaker, reaching its peak on day 5 rather than on day 15. A small share of clonotypes occurred in both CD4 and CD8 compartments, likely arising from convergent recombination. The study included only two donors, which limits how far the findings can be generalized. Most clones expanded after primary vaccination were re-detected after the booster (around 96% of CD4 and around 88% of CD8), suggesting broad memory maintenance.

As concerns this clonotype: Its antigen specificity is not known. No much larger clonotype is one base removed from it; base qualities were not supplied.

V is shortened by 4 bases, J by 7 bases, and the region joining them spans 13 bases. CDR1 is given as SGDLS and CDR2 as YYNGEE, both from the germline V gene. Reading from cysteine to phenylalanine, the CDR3 counts 13 amino acids. Just CDR3 DNA is preserved here, 39 bases in frame from base 1. The treatment or condition label here, explained by the study, means: live attenuated yellow fever vaccine strain. Two biological replicates of bulk PBMCs were collected at each blood-draw timepoint. A standard Ficoll-Paque protocol was used to isolate PBMCs from peripheral blood. TriZol was used to extract RNA from bulk PBMCs, CD4 and CD8 fractions, and dextramer-positive and dextramer-negative fractions. TCR cDNA was synthesized by 5'RACE template switching, which introduced a universal primer site and unique molecular identifiers. Priming of cDNA synthesis was performed from both the TCR alpha and TCR beta constant segments. Libraries were amplified in two PCR steps, with sample barcodes and sequencing adapters added in the second step. Sequencing of libraries was done on Illumina HiSeq 2500 (2x100 bp) or NovaSeq (2x150 bp). As for the authors' bioinformatics: Reads were demultiplexed and collapsed into UMI consensus sequences with MIGEC, and V(D)J alignment was performed with MiXCR. Using edgeR on replicate PBMC samples, clonotypes were called vaccine-responding if FDR was below 0.01 and the log2 fold change was above 5 up to day 15. Each bulk clonotype was labeled CD4 or CD8 based on which sequenced repertoire, CD4 or CD8, contained the clonotype at higher abundance. TCRdb applied fastp at Q25 and MiXCR to the public reads, then kept only in-frame beta chains. Rows merge per CDR3 protein into single entries with the most common DNA and genes. TCRdb assigned the V and J calls; the authors' analysis was not used. The sample table holds about 400,000 distinct CDR3 sequences, of which roughly 12% were seen once. Around 19% of the sample is in the top ten clones.

The sequences come from PBMCs, collected on the day of the first yellow fever vaccination. The receptor chain draws on TRBV9 and TRBJ2-3; matching of 5 bases hints at TRBD2 as the D gene. This clonotype was sampled from a man aged 18 to 29 who received the YFV17D yellow fever vaccine. The sequenced DNA: TGTGCCAGCAGCCCTATGCCGGGAAATACGCAGTATTTT. This codes for CASSPMPGNTQYF.